Described below is a single T cell receptor (beta chain) sequence and its context. The data were obtained in a study of blood T cell repertoires in COVID-19. Study in general: T cells, B-cell-depleted T cells, or PBMCs provided the cDNA or gDNA that served as material.

V gave up 6 bases and J gave up 7 bases; unmatched junction bases: 8. Germline V gene sequence: CDR1 MDHEN, CDR2 SYDVKM. CDR3 size: 14 residues. Authors' methods: From reference gene primer amplification, estimates of nucleated cell counts were derived. Sequencing used immunoSEQ multiplex PCR; TCRdb keeps in-frame clones, though not all of them. From that table come the V and J calls and clone size; the DNA was used to work out D and trimming. The table shows approximately 200,000 clones, with roughly 90% occurring only once. This receptor was taken from a woman aged 55-70 years with acute or convalescent COVID-19. What was sequenced was peripheral blood. The rearrangement uses TRBV28 and TRBJ1-4; 7 nucleotides line up with TRBD1. This CDR3 reads CASSRDRVSEKLFF. CDR3 coding DNA: TGTGCCAGCAGCCGCGACAGGGTATCTGAAAAACTGTTTTTT.